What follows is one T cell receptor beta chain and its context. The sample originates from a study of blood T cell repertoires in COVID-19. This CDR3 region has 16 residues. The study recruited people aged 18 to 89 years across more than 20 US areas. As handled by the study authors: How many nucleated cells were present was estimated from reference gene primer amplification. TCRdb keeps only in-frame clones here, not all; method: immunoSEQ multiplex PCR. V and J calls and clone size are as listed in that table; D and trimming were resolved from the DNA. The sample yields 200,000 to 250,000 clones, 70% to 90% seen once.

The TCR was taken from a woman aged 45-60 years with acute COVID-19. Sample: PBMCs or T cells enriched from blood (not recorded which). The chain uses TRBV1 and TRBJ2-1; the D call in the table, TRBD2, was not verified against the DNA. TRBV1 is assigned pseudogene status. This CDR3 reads CTSSLLLAGGEGEQFF. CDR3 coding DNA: TGCACCAGCAGTCTCCTGCTAGCGGGAGGGGAGGGTGAGCAGTTCTTC.